These 25 T cell receptor beta chains share one sample of origin, sequenced in a study of radiotherapy plus CTLA-4 blockade in lung cancer. Profiled with immunoSEQ multiplex PCR; TCRdb holds only in-frame clones, not every one. The sample yields more than 60,000 clones, around 77% seen once. Material: peripheral blood, obtained from a patient treated with radiotherapy plus ipilimumab. These TCRs come from a human donor with non-small cell lung cancer who had a complete response to radiotherapy plus ipilimumab.

This chain uses TRBV30 with TRBJ2-5, with TRBD2 matching 8 bases. This CDR3 contains 14 residues. V was clipped by 6 bases and J by 4 bases; unmatched bases: 10. CDR1 GTSNPN and CDR2 SVGIG come from the germline V gene (reference sequence). CDR3 in amino acids: CACVILAGLETQYF. As DNA, the CDR3 is TGTGCCTGTGTGATATTAGCGGGATTAGAGACCCAGTACTTC. Together with reference TRBV30 and TRBJ2-5, the CDR3 gives the full variable domain: SQTIHQWPATLVQPVGSPLSLECTVEGTSNPNLYWYRQAAGRGLQLLFYSVGIGQISSEVPQNLSASRPQDRQFILSSKKLLLSDSGFYLCACVILAGLETQYFGPGTRLLVL.

J is TRBJ1-4 and V is TRBV5-6, with D possibly matching TRBD1 (5 bases). The CDR3 covers 13 residues. V dropped 1 base and J dropped 4 bases, with 5 bases sitting between them. Per the germline V gene, CDR1 is SGHDT and CDR2 is YYEEEE. The CDR3 DNA reads as TGTGCCAGCAGCTTGCAGGGTAATGAAAAACTGTTTTTT. Its protein is CASSLQGNEKLFF.

J is TRBJ1-5 and V is TRBV27; 8 nucleotides align to TRBD1. The length of the CDR3 is 17 residues. The V segment lost 6 bases and the J segment 7 bases; nucleotides outside the gene matches: 17. CDR1 is MNHEY, CDR2 SMNVEV, per germline (reference sequence). The CDR3 bases are TGTGCCAGCAGCCGAGATATTGGGACAGGATTGGGCCAGCCCCAGCATTTT. Translated: CASSRDIGTGLGQPQHF.

V gene TRBV10-2 combines with J gene TRBJ2-6, with TRBD2 matching over 9 bases. CDR3 length equals 18 residues. The V gene's germline CDR1 is WSHSY and CDR2 SAAADI. The trim removed 3 bases at V and 1 base at J, leaving 7 bases unmatched. CDR3: CASSERLLAGSGANVLTF. The CDR3 bases are TGCGCCAGCAGTGAACGACTCCTAGCGGGGTCTGGGGCCAACGTCCTGACTTTC.

The chain carries TRBV12-5 and TRBJ1-1; D is possibly TRBD1 (5 bases). Germline CDR1 and CDR2: LGHNT and FRNRAP. V lost 2 bases, J lost 7 bases, and 20 bases lay in between. CDR3 length equals 16 residues. This CDR3 reads CASGLNPQGSRNEAFF. The CDR3 bases are TGTGCTAGTGGTTTGAACCCCCAGGGCAGTAGGAATGAAGCTTTCTTT.

This chain links TRBV6-1 with TRBJ1-3, with 8 bases aligning to TRBD1. V shed 4 bases, J shed 2 bases, and the junction held 7 bases outside the gene matches. This CDR3 is built from 16 residues. Germline V lookup: CDR1 MNHNS, CDR2 SASEGT. The CDR3: CASSGKDRATGNTIYF. DNA of the CDR3: TGTGCCAGCAGTGGAAAGGACAGGGCTACTGGAAACACCATATATTTT.

This clone was observed once. The chain couples TRBV7-8 to TRBJ2-7; 10 nucleotides align to TRBD2. The germline gives CDR1 SGHVS, CDR2 FQNEAQ. Germline trimming cut 5 bases from V and 4 bases from J; bases unmatched to any gene: 8. This CDR3 comprises 15 residues. The CDR3 reads CASSLRTSGGYEQYF. The CDR3 coding sequence is TGTGCCAGCAGCCTAAGGACTAGCGGTGGATACGAGCAGTACTTC.

V gene TRBV19 combines with J gene TRBJ2-1, with 10 bases that match TRBD2. CDR1 and CDR2 (germline): LNHDA, SQIVND (reference sequence). The J segment lost 6 bases and the V segment lost 8 bases, leaving 7 bases of the junction unmatched. The CDR3 length is 14 residues. CDR3 sequence: CASGSGGASNEQFF. The CDR3 nucleotides are TGTGCCAGTGGAAGCGGGGGGGCCTCCAATGAGCAGTTCTTC.

This rearrangement joins TRBV27 to TRBJ2-7; tentatively, D is TRBD2 (7 bases). With the DNA end fitting TRBJ2-5 better, the J assignment may be wrong. The CDR3 is 12 residues long. Germline-derived CDR1 and CDR2 are MNHEY and SMNVEV (reference sequence). In DNA form, the CDR3 reads TGTGCCACTAGGGGGGGCGGGACGACCCAGTACTTC. It yields the protein CATRGGGTTQYF.

This clone was detected a few times. This sample also contains other DNA sequences that code for the same CDR3. This chain connects TRBV6-5 to TRBJ2-7, with D possibly being TRBD2 (6 bases). Trimming pared 5 bases from V and 2 bases from J, leaving 10 bases between. This CDR3 is built from 13 residues. Germline values: CDR1 MNHEY, CDR2 SVGAGI. As DNA, the CDR3 is TGTGCCAGCAGTCGGGACTCCCCCTACGAGCAGTACTTC. This sequence encodes CASSRDSPYEQYF.

The chain carries TRBV11-2 and TRBJ1-2; weak D call: TRBD1 (6 bases). Germline CDR1 SGHAT, CDR2 FQNNGV. This CDR3 spans 14 amino acids. Trimming removed 3 bases from V and 4 bases from J, with 12 bases in between. Here the CDR3 DNA reads TGTGCCAGCAGCTTCGACAGGAGGTCCTATGGCTACACCTTC. This encodes CASSFDRRSYGYTF.

In nucleotides, the CDR3 is TGTGCCAGCAGCTTAACCGGGCGGGAGGGGGTACACTCCTACAATGAGCAGTTCTTC. Amino acids: CASSLTGREGVHSYNEQFF. The chain uses TRBV7-3 and TRBJ2-1, with 9 bases matching TRBD2. In germline, CDR1 is SGHTA, CDR2 FQGTGA. The CDR3 sequence is 19 residues long. The ends lost 0 bases at V and 0 bases at J; junction bases unmatched: 9.

The CDR3 region has the DNA TGCGCCAGCAGCGCCGGGACTAGCGGTTACAATGAGCAGTTCTTC. Translated: CASSAGTSGYNEQFF. The J gene is TRBJ2-1, the V gene TRBV10-1, with 11 bases identical to TRBD2. The CDR3 spans 15 residues. Germline trimming cut 6 bases from V and 4 bases from J; bases unmatched to any gene: 5. From germline, CDR1 is WNHNN and CDR2 SYGVQD (reference sequence).

This chain connects TRBV7-6 to TRBJ2-2; 8 nucleotides agree with TRBD2. Germline V gene sequence: CDR1 SGHVS, CDR2 FNYEAQ. J was trimmed by 0 bases and V by 3 bases; bases with no gene match: 3. This CDR3 region has 16 residues. Here the CDR3 reads CASSFGGAPNTGELFF. The CDR3 DNA reads TGTGCCAGCAGCTTCGGGGGGGCTCCGAACACCGGGGAGCTGTTTTTT.

The gene calls are TRBV11-2 and TRBJ2-2, with 11 bases that match TRBD2. Germline trimming cut 6 bases from V and 4 bases from J; bases unmatched to any gene: 4. Germline V gene data show CDR1 as SGHAT and CDR2 as FQNNGV. The CDR3 totals 15 residues. In DNA form, the CDR3 reads TGTGCCAGCAGGCGACTAGCGGGGAGCACCGGGGAGCTGTTTTTT. Its protein is CASRRLAGSTGELFF. The variable domain in full, with the rest retrieved from reference TRBV11-2 and TRBJ2-2, is EAGVAQSPRYKIIEKRQSVAFWCNPISGHATLYWYQQILGQGPKLLIQFQNNGVVDDSQLPKDRFSAERLKGVDSTLKIQPAKLEDSAVYLCASRRLAGSTGELFFGEGSRLTVL.

The gene calls are TRBV30 and TRBJ1-3; D unresolved. The V gene lost 3 bases and the J gene lost 4 bases, with 7 bases spanning the gap. The CDR3 has 12 residues. From germline, CDR1 is GTSNPN and CDR2 SVGIG (reference sequence). CDR3 sequence: CAWSQMGNTIYF. The CDR3 DNA sequence: TGTGCCTGGAGCCAGATGGGAAACACCATATATTTT.

The genes are TRBV7-2 and TRBJ2-1; 7 bases fit TRBD2. This CDR3 has 17 amino acids. The trim removed 0 bases at V and 5 bases at J, leaving 10 bases unmatched. Per the germline V gene, CDR1 is SGHTA and CDR2 is FQGNSA. CDR3 nucleotide sequence: TGTGCCAGCAGCTTAGCGCTTTTCAGCGGGGAAAACAATGAGCAGTTCTTC. Its protein is CASSLALFSGENNEQFF.

The rearrangement links TRBV5-1 to TRBJ2-5; 13 positions agree with TRBD2. Germline V gene data show CDR1 as SGHRS and CDR2 as YFSETQ. This CDR3 has 16 amino acids. The trim removed 2 bases at V and 2 bases at J, leaving 3 bases unmatched. CDR3 protein: CASSLALAGGQETQYF. In nucleotides, the CDR3 is TGCGCCAGCAGCTTAGCACTAGCGGGGGGGCAAGAGACCCAGTACTTC.

This chain joins TRBV5-1 and TRBJ1-4, with a possible D match to TRBD1 (6 bases). There are 16 residues in the CDR3. Between the trimmed V and J ends, which lost 4 bases and 5 bases, there was a span of 18 bases. Germline CDR1 reads SGHRS; CDR2 reads YFSETQ. The CDR3 loop is CASSPGGAQGNEKLFF. The DNA for the CDR3 is TGCGCCAGCAGCCCGGGGGGGGCCCAAGGCAATGAAAAACTGTTTTTT.

The CDR3 here is CASSMGQGRTYNSPLHF. As DNA, the CDR3 is TGTGCCAGTAGTATGGGACAGGGAAGGACCTATAATTCACCCCTCCACTTT. The gene calls are TRBV19 and TRBJ1-6; 9 bases fit TRBD1. The CDR3 sequence is 17 residues long. Per the germline V gene, CDR1 is LNHDA and CDR2 is SQIVND (reference sequence). The V and J ends lost 3 bases and 2 bases, in that order; junction bases with no gene match: 5. Full variable domain (remainder filled in from reference TRBV19 and TRBJ1-6): DGGITQSPKYLFRKEGQNVTLSCEQNLNHDAMYWYRQDPGQGLRLIYYSQIVNDFQKGDIAEGYSVSREKKESFPLTVTSAQKNPTAFYLCASSMGQGRTYNSPLHFGNGTRLTVT.

The J gene is TRBJ2-5, the V gene TRBV5-1, with D maybe TRBD2 (7 bases). Germline-derived CDR1 and CDR2 are SGHRS and YFSETQ. The CDR3 contains 15 residues. Trimming took 0 bases from V and 5 from J, leaving 14 bases between them. The CDR3 region has the DNA TGCGCCAGCAGCTTGGACGCAGGGGAGGGGGAGACCCAGTACTTC. Encoded protein: CASSLDAGEGETQYF.

This chain connects TRBV6-5 to TRBJ2-1; 11 bases align to TRBD2. CDR1 is MNHEY and CDR2 is SVGAGI in the germline V gene. The CDR3 is 16 residues long. V trimming: 2 bases; J trimming: 4 bases; junction bases outside the gene matches: 4. The CDR3 bases are TGTGCCAGCAGTTACCGTGGGACTAGCGGTTACAATGAGCAGTTCTTC. This encodes CASSYRGTSGYNEQFF.

This clone appeared once. The rearrangement links TRBV4-1 to TRBJ1-6; the D gene is possibly TRBD1 (6 bases). This CDR3 is 14 amino acids long. Trimming took 1 base from V and 10 from J, leaving 11 bases between them. CDR1 is MGHRA, CDR2 YSYEKL, per germline. CDR3 loop: CASSQVQGRSPLHF. CDR3 in DNA: TGCGCCAGCAGCCAAGTCCAGGGGAGATCACCCCTCCACTTT.

The chain combines TRBV5-1 with TRBJ1-1, with D possibly matching TRBD1 (5 bases). This CDR3 has 14 residues. The V gene lost 7 bases and the J gene lost 5 bases, with 18 bases spanning the gap. Germline V gene data show CDR1 as SGHRS and CDR2 as YFSETQ. CDR3 protein: CASGSLGGETEAFF. The CDR3 nucleotides are TGCGCCAGCGGCTCTTTAGGAGGGGAGACTGAAGCTTTCTTT.

The chain couples TRBV11-3 to TRBJ1-6; no clear D gene. The CDR3 loop spans 12 amino acids. Germline V lookup: CDR1 SGHNT, CDR2 YENEEA. The germline V and J ends were trimmed by 3 bases and 7 bases, with 4 bases remaining between them. This chain's CDR3 is CASSFVNSPLHF. As DNA, the CDR3 is TGTGCCAGCAGCTTTGTAAATTCACCCCTCCACTTT.